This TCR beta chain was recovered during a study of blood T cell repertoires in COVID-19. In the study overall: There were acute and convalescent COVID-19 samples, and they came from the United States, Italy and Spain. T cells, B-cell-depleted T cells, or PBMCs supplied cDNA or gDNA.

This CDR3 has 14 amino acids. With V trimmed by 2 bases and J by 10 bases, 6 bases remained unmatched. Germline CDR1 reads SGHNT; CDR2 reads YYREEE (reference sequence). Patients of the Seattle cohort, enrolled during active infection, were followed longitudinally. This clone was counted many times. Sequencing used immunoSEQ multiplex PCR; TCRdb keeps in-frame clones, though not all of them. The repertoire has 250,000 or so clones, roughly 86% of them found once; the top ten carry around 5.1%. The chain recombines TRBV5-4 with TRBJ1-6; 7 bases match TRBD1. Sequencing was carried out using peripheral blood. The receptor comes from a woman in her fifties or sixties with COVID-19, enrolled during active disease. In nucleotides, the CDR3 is TGTGCCAGCAGCTTTCTTCAGGGGGGCTCACCCCTCCACTTT. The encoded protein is CASSFLQGGSPLHF.